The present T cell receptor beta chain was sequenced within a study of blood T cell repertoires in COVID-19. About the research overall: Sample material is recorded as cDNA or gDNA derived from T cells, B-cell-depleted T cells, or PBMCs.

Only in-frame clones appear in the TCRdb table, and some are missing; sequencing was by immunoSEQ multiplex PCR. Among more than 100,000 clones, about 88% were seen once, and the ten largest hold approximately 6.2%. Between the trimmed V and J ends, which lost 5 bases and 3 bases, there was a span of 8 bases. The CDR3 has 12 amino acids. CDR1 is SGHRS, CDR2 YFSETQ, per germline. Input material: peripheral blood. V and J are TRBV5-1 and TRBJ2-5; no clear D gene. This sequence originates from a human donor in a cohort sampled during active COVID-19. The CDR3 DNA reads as TGCGCCAGCAGTCTGTTAGAAGAGACCCAGTACTTC. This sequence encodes CASSLLEETQYF.